This entry lists 26 T cell receptor beta chains sequenced from one sample in a study of blood T cell repertoires in COVID-19. Clones were sequenced by immunoSEQ multiplex PCR, and TCRdb holds only the in-frame ones, with some missing. The table records a few hundred thousand clones, roughly 91% of them present only once. Sequencing input: PBMCs or T cells enriched from blood (not recorded which). The receptor source for this set is a man aged 35 to 55 who had recovered from COVID-19.

The chain couples TRBV4-2 to TRBJ1-3, with no clear D. Deletions cut 0 bases from V and 7 bases from J, with 13 bases between. Germline V CDR1 and CDR2: LGHNA, YNFKEQ. CDR3 length: 15 amino acids. In nucleotides, the CDR3 is TGTGCCAGCAGCCAAGAGAACGGACTCGGCAACACCATATATTTT. Its protein is CASSQENGLGNTIYF.

This chain joins TRBV19 and TRBJ2-1; TRBD2 aligns across 12 bases. The V segment lost 2 bases and the J segment 6 bases; nucleotides outside the gene matches: 2. Germline-derived CDR1 and CDR2 are LNHDA and SQIVND (reference sequence). The CDR3 covers 15 residues. CDR3: CASSIRGLAGNEQFF. Here the CDR3 DNA reads TGTGCCAGTAGTATAAGGGGACTAGCGGGCAATGAGCAGTTCTTC.

J is TRBJ2-7 and V is TRBV19; 10 bases line up with TRBD2. CDR1 and CDR2 (germline): LNHDA, SQIVND (reference sequence). The CDR3 is 16 amino acids. Losses at the gene ends were 3 bases for V and 6 bases for J; bases not matched to a gene: 11. The CDR3 DNA reads as TGTGCCAGTAGTATGCAGTCGACTAGCGGGCCGGGCGAGCAGTACTTC. Its protein is CASSMQSTSGPGEQYF.

Worth noting for this clone: A read error may produce the germline difference seen at one junction end. V and J are TRBV7-7 and TRBJ2-2; weak D call: TRBD2 (6 bases). The CDR3 covers 16 residues. CDR1 is SSHAT and CDR2 is FNYEAQ in the germline V gene (reference sequence). This chain's CDR3 is CASSPTEGRRTGELFF. CDR3 sequence (DNA): TGTGCTAGCAGCCCTACGGAAGGGAGGCGCACCGGGGAGCTGTTTTTT.

The rearrangement joins TRBV11-2 to TRBJ1-2, with a weak D call TRBD1 (6 bases). Germline V gene sequence: CDR1 SGHAT, CDR2 FQNNGV. V lost 5 bases, J lost 0 bases, and 25 bases lay in between. This CDR3 has 19 residues. The CDR3 loop is CASSPALRRRGVSNYGYTF. The CDR3 DNA reads TGTGCCAGCAGCCCTGCTCTGCGACGCAGGGGAGTTTCTAACTATGGCTACACCTTC.

The rearrangement joins TRBV6-4 to TRBJ2-1, with D perhaps matching TRBD1 (6 bases). The ends were cut back, 0 bases at V and 3 bases at J, with 6 bases in the middle. The CDR3 has 14 amino acids. Germline-derived CDR1 and CDR2 are MRHNA and SNTAGT. This CDR3 is CASSDSGGYNEQFF. In DNA form, the CDR3 reads TGTGCCAGCAGTGACTCAGGGGGCTACAATGAGCAGTTCTTC.

About this clone: Sequence at one end of the junction differs from germline and may be a read error. The V gene is TRBV19, the J gene TRBJ1-4; D perhaps matches TRBD1 (5 bases). The CDR3 covers 14 residues. Germline CDR1 and CDR2: LNHDA and SQIVND (reference sequence). The CDR3 sequence: CASSHRGAKEKLFF. The CDR3 DNA sequence: TGTGCCAGTAGCCATCGCGGGGCTAAAGAAAAACTGTTTTTT.

The chain links TRBV5-6 to TRBJ1-4; a weak D match, TRBD1 (6 bases). This CDR3 comprises 15 residues. Trimming took 1 base from V and 7 from J, leaving 14 bases between them. CDR1 and CDR2 (germline): SGHDT, YYEEEE. The CDR3 protein is CASSLSGAGGEKLFF. The CDR3 nucleotides are TGTGCCAGCAGCTTGTCAGGGGCTGGAGGTGAAAAACTGTTTTTT. The full variable domain, completed using reference TRBV5-6 and TRBJ1-4, is DAGVTQSPTHLIKTRGQQVTLRCSPKSGHDTVSWYQQALGQGPQFIFQYYEEEERQRGNFPDRFSGHQFPNYSSELNVNALLLGDSALYLCASSLSGAGGEKLFFGSGTQLSVL.

The chain uses TRBV21-1 and TRBJ1-5. TRBV21-1 is tagged as a pseudogene. The CDR3 runs to 15 residues. As DNA, the CDR3 is TGTGCCAGCAGCACTCGAACTATCCGGGTTCAGCCCCAGCATTTT. This gives the protein CASSTRTIRVQPQHF.

The chain combines TRBV7-3 with TRBJ2-1, with D maybe TRBD2 (5 bases). Trimming took off 0 bases at V and 10 bases at J, with 13 bases between the two ends. The CDR3 runs to 14 residues. CDR1 and CDR2 from the germline V gene are SGHTA and FQGTGA. This CDR3 is CASSLTGLRGEQFF. The CDR3 nucleotides read TGTGCCAGCAGCTTAACTGGATTGAGAGGGGAGCAGTTCTTC.

This clone showed up just a few times. The rearrangement links TRBV7-9 to TRBJ2-7; 8 positions agree with TRBD1. The germline gives CDR1 SEHNR, CDR2 FQNEAQ (reference sequence). With 2 bases clipped from V and 2 bases from J, the junction kept 2 bases outside the gene matches. The CDR3 spans 14 residues. Written as DNA, the CDR3 is TGTGCCAGCAGCTTAATGGACAGGGCCTACGAGCAGTACTTC. This translates into CASSLMDRAYEQYF. Full variable domain (outside the CDR3, taken from reference TRBV7-9 and TRBJ2-7): DTGVSQNPRHKITKRGQNVTFRCDPISEHNRLYWYRQTLGQGPEFLTYFQNEAQLEKSRLLSDRFSAERPKGSFSTLEIQRTEQGDSAMYLCASSLMDRAYEQYFGPGTRLTVT.

This clone was seen a handful of times. The genes are TRBV4-2 and TRBJ1-1; D may be TRBD1 (5 bases). The germline V gene has CDR1 LGHNA and CDR2 YNFKEQ. V was cut by 4 bases and J by 8 bases, with 17 bases left in between. The CDR3 consists of 14 residues. The DNA of the CDR3 is TGTGCCAGCAGCCCCTCCCGACAGCCTCTGGAAGCTTTCTTT. Protein: CASSPSRQPLEAFF.

V gene TRBV29-1 combines with J gene TRBJ2-3; weak D call: TRBD2 (6 bases). Germline lookup yields CDR1 SQVTM and CDR2 ANQGSEA. The V gene lost 6 bases and the J gene lost 2 bases, with 21 bases spanning the gap. CDR3 length: 16 amino acids. This CDR3 reads CSVEILPGLLTDTQYF. CDR3 nucleotide sequence: TGCAGCGTGGAGATACTACCGGGACTCCTCACAGATACGCAGTATTTT.

The genes are TRBV4-2 and TRBJ1-5; 7 bases are shared with TRBD1. J gave up 3 bases and V 3 bases, and 5 bases lay outside the gene matches. CDR1 and CDR2 (germline): LGHNA, YNFKEQ. CDR3 length equals 15 residues. The CDR3 region has the DNA TGTGCCAGCAGCCAGGTGGACAGGAACAATCAGCCCCAGCATTTT. It codes for CASSQVDRNNQPQHF.

The rearrangement joins TRBV4-3 to TRBJ1-4; 7 bases are a match to TRBD1. V lost 0 bases to trimming and J lost 13 bases; unmatched junction nucleotides: 11. This CDR3 is built from 15 residues. CDR1 and CDR2 (germline): LGHNA, YSLEER. The CDR3 DNA follows: TGCGCCAGCAGCCAAGATCTAGGACAGGCCCTAGGACTGTTTTTT. Its translation: CASSQDLGQALGLFF.

This chain links TRBV19 with TRBJ2-7; the D gene is possibly TRBD1 (6 bases). Trimming left V 5 bases short and J 3 bases short, with 17 bases between. Germline V gene lookup returns CDR1 LNHDA and CDR2 SQIVND (reference sequence). This CDR3 spans 15 amino acids. DNA of the CDR3: TGTGCCAGTAGTTCCTCGGTAGGGGACATCTACGAGCAGTACTTC. Translating gives CASSSSVGDIYEQYF.

This sequence joins TRBV30 and TRBJ1-4; 9 nucleotides match TRBD1. With V trimmed by 3 bases and J by 7 bases, 6 bases remained unmatched. From germline, CDR1 is GTSNPN and CDR2 SVGIG (reference sequence). The CDR3 contains 14 residues. The CDR3 loop is CAWSKDRGGEKLFF. Written as DNA, the CDR3 is TGTGCCTGGAGCAAAGACAGGGGGGGTGAAAAACTGTTTTTT.

The chain is built from TRBV4-2 and TRBJ2-1; no clear D gene. The V end was cut by 0 bases, the J end by 4 bases, with 16 bases between. Per germline, CDR1 LGHNA and CDR2 YNFKEQ. The CDR3 consists of 17 residues. The CDR3 protein is CASSQDQSRQGYNEQFF. The CDR3 DNA reads TGTGCCAGCAGCCAAGATCAGTCTAGGCAAGGTTACAATGAGCAGTTCTTC.

This clone was observed once. V is TRBV18 and J is TRBJ2-2, with unresolved D. Trimming removed 6 bases from V and 7 bases from J, with 9 bases in between. There are 12 residues in the CDR3. In germline, CDR1 is KGHSH, CDR2 LQKENI. The CDR3 loop is CASSGSNGELFF. CDR3 nucleotides: TGTGCCAGCTCCGGGTCCAACGGGGAGCTGTTTTTT.

The chain carries TRBV6-2 or TRBV6-3 and TRBJ2-1; 11 bases are a match to TRBD1. Germline V CDR1 and CDR2: MNHEY, SVGEGT. Losses at the gene ends were 6 bases for V and 4 bases for J; bases not matched to a gene: 8. The CDR3 totals 16 residues. This CDR3 reads CASSTPGQGVYNEQFF. As DNA, the CDR3 is TGTGCCAGCAGCACTCCGGGACAGGGGGTTTACAATGAGCAGTTCTTC.

The chain links TRBV4-1 to TRBJ1-1; 11 positions match TRBD1. Germline V CDR1 and CDR2: MGHRA, YSYEKL. The CDR3 runs to 13 residues. V shed 2 bases, J shed 13 bases, and the junction held 6 bases outside the gene matches. This chain's CDR3 is CASSQLPGQGVFF. The CDR3 DNA reads TGCGCCAGCAGCCAACTACCGGGACAGGGGGTTTTCTTT.

The J gene is TRBJ2-2, the V gene TRBV10-2; D call uncertain. The CDR3 covers 15 residues. Trimming took 7 bases from V and 3 from J, leaving 15 bases between them. Germline V lookup: CDR1 WSHSY, CDR2 SAAADI. The CDR3 sequence is CASKDWQTYTGELFF. In DNA, the CDR3 is TGCGCCAGCAAAGACTGGCAGACGTACACCGGGGAGCTGTTTTTT.

V usage is TRBV7-8 and J usage is TRBJ1-6; a possible D gene is TRBD1 (5 bases). Germline V gives CDR1 SGHVS, CDR2 FQNEAQ. The CDR3 extends over 16 amino acids. The V gene lost 5 bases and the J gene lost 9 bases, with 20 bases spanning the gap. Written as DNA, the CDR3 is TGTGCCAGCAGCCCGCGGCTAGGAGGGGTAGGTTCACCCCTCCACTTT. Its translation: CASSPRLGGVGSPLHF.

The chain recombines TRBV24-1 with TRBJ2-1; 8 positions agree with TRBD2. Trimming took 6 bases from V and 7 from J; bases not matched to a gene: 13. The germline V gene encodes CDR1 KGHDR and CDR2 SFDVKD. CDR3 length equals 16 residues. In nucleotides, the CDR3 is TGTGCCACCAGTATAAAGACTAGCGTAATTTTAAATGAGCAGTTCTTC. Translating gives CATSIKTSVILNEQFF.

This sequence joins TRBV11-3 and TRBJ1-2; a possible D gene is TRBD1 (6 bases). V lost 2 bases and J lost 5, with 24 bases in between. The germline CDR1 and CDR2 sequences are SGHNT and YENEEA. This CDR3 spans 18 amino acids. The CDR3 DNA reads TGTGCCAGCAGCTTAAGGTACTGGGCCGAGGGCAGGGGATATGGCTACACCTTC. It translates to CASSLRYWAEGRGYGYTF.

V is TRBV24-1 and J is TRBJ1-1, with a weak D call TRBD1 (6 bases). Trimming removed 7 bases at V and 1 base at J, with 12 bases between. The CDR3 spans 14 residues. Germline CDR1 is KGHDR and CDR2 is SFDVKD. CDR3 nucleotide sequence: TGTGCCACCAGGGGAACAGGGCCGAACACTGAAGCTTTCTTT. Protein: CATRGTGPNTEAFF.